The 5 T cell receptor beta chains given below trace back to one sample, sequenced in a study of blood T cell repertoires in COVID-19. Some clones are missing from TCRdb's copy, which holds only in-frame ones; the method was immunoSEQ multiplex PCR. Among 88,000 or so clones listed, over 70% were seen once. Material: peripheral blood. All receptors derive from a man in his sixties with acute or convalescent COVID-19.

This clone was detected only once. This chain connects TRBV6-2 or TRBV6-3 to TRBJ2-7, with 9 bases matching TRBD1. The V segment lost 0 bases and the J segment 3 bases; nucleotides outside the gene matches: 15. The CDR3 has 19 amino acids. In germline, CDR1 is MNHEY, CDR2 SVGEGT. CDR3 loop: CASSYSTQGQGIYSYEQYF. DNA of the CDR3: TGTGCCAGCAGTTACTCTACCCAGGGACAGGGAATTTACAGCTACGAGCAGTACTTC.

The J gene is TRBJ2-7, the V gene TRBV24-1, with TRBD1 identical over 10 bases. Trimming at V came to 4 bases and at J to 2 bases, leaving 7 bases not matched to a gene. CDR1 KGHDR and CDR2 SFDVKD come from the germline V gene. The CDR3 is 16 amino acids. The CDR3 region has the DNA TGTGCCACCAGTGACCCTCGGGACAGGGGCCCCTACGAGCAGTACTTC. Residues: CATSDPRDRGPYEQYF.

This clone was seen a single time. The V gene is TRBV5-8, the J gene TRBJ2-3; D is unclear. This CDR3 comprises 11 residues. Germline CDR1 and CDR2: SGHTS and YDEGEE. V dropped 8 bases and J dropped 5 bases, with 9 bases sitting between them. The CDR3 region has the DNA TGTGCCAGGAGTGAAGTAGATACGCAGTATTTT. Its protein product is CARSEVDTQYF.

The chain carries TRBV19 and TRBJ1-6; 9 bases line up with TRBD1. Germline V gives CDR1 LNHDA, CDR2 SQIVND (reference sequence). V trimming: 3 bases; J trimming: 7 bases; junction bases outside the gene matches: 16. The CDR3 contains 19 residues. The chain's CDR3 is CASSMYPGGQGIWNSPLHF. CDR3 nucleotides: TGTGCCAGTAGTATGTATCCGGGAGGACAGGGGATTTGGAATTCACCCCTCCACTTT.

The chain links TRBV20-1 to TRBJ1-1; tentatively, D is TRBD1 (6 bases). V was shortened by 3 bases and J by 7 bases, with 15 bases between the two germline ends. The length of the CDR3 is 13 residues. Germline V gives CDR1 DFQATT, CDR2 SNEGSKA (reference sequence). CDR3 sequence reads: CSASRGGIGEAFF. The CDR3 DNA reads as TGCAGTGCTAGTAGAGGGGGAATTGGTGAAGCTTTCTTT.